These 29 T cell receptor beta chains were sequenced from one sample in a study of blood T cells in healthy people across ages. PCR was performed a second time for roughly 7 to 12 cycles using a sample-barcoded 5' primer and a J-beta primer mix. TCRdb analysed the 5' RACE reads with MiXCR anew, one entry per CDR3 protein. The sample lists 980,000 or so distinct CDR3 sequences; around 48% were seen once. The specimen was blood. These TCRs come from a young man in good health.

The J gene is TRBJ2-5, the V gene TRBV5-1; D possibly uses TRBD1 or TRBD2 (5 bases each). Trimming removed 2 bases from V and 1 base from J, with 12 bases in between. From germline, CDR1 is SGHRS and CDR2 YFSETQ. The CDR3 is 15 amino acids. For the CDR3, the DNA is TGCGCCAGCAGCTTACTTCAGGGAGCCCAAGAGACCCAGTACTTC. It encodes CASSLLQGAQETQYF.

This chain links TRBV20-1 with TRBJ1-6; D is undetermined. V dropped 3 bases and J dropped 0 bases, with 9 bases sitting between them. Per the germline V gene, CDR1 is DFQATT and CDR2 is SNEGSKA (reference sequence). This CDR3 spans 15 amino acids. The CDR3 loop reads CSARYGSSYNSPLHF. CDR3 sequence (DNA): TGCAGTGCTAGGTACGGAAGCTCCTATAATTCACCCCTCCACTTT.

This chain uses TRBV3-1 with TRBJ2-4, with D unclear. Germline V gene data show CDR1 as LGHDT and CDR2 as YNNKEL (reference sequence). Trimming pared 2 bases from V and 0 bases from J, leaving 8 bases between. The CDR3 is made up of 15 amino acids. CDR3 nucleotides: TGTGCCAGCAGCCAATCGGTTCTAGCCAAAAACATTCAGTACTTC. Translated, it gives CASSQSVLAKNIQYF.

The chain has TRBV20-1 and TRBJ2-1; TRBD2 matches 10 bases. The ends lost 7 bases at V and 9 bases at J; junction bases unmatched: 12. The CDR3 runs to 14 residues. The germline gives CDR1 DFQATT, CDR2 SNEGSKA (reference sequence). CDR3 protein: CSEAGMRLAGEQFF. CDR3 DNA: TGCAGTGAAGCTGGTATGAGACTAGCGGGTGAGCAGTTCTTC.

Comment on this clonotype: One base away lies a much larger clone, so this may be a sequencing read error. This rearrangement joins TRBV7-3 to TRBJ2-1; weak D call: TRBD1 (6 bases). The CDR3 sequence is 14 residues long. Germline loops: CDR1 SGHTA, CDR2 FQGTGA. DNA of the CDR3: TGTGCCAGCAGCGTAACGGCAGGGGTAGGAGAGCAGTTCTTC. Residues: CASSVTAGVGEQFF.

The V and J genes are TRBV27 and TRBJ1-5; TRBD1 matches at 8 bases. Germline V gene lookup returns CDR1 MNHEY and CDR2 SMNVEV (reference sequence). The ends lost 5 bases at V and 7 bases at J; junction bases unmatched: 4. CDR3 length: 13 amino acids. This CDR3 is CASSATGEQPQHF. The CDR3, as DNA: TGTGCCAGCAGTGCGACAGGGGAACAGCCCCAGCATTTT.

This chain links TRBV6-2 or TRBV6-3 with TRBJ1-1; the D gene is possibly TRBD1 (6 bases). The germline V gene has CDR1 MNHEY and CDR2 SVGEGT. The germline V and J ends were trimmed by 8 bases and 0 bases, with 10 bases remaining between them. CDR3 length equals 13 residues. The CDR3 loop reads CASGGPMNTEAFF. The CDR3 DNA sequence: TGTGCCAGCGGGGGCCCGATGAACACTGAAGCTTTCTTT.

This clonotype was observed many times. CDR3 in DNA: TGTGCCACCAGTTCTGGGGGGGGCCCCTACAATGAGCAGTTCTTC. Encoded protein: CATSSGGGPYNEQFF. V is TRBV24-1 and J is TRBJ2-1; D might be TRBD2 (7 bases). Germline V CDR1 and CDR2: KGHDR, SFDVKD. V dropped 6 bases and J dropped 2 bases, with 13 bases sitting between them. The CDR3 covers 15 residues.

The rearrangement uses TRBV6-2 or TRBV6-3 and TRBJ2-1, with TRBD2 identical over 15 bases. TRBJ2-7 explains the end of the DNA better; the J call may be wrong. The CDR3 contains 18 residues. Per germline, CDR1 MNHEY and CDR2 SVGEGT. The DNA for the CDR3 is TGTGCCAGCAGCCCCGGGACTAGCGGGGGGTTATCCTACAATGAGCAGTACTTC. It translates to CASSPGTSGGLSYNEQYF.

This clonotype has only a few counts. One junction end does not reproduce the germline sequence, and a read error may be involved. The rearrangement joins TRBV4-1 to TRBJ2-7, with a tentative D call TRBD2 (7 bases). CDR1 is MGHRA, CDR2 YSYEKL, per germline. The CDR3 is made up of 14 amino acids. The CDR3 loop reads CASSQGGVSYEQYF. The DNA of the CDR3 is TGTGCCAGCAGCCAAGGGGGGGTCTCCTACGAGCAGTACTTC.

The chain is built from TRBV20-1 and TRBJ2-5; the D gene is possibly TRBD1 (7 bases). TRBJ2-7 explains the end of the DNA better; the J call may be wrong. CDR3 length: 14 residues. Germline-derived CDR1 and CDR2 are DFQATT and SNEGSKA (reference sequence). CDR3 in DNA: TGCAGTGCTACAGGGGGGCCGTCGGAGGACGAGCAGTACTTC. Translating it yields CSATGGPSEDEQYF.

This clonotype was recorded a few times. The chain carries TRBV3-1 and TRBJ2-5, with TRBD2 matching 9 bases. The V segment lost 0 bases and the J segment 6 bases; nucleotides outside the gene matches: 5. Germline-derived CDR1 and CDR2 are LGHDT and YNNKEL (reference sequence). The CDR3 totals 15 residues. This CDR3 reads CASSQDGTSSQTQYF. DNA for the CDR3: TGTGCCAGCAGCCAAGATGGGACTAGCAGCCAGACCCAGTACTTC.

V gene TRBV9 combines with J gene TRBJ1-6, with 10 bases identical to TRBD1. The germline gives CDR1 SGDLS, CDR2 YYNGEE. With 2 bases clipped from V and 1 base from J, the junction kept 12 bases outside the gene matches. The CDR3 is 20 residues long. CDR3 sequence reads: CASSVAEDRGVSSYNSPLHF. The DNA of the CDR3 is TGTGCCAGCAGCGTCGCTGAGGACAGGGGGGTGAGTTCCTATAATTCACCCCTCCACTTT.

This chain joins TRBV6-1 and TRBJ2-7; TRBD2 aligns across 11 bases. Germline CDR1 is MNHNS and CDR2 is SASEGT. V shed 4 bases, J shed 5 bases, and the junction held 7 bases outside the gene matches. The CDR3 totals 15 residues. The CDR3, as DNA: TGTGCCAGCAGTGCTCCGGGACTAGCGGCCCACGAGCAGTACTTC. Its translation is CASSAPGLAAHEQYF.

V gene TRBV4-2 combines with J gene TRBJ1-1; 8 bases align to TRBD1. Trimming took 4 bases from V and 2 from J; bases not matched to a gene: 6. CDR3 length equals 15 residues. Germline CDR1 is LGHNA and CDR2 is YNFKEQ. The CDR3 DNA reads TGTGCCAGCAGCCGCCAAGGACAGGGAAACACTGAAGCTTTCTTT. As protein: CASSRQGQGNTEAFF.

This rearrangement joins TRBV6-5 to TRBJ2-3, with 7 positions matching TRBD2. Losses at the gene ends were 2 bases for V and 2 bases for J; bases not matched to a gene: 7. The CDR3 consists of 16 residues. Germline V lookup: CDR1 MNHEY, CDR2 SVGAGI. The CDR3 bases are TGTGCCAGCAGTTACCTCCGCGGGAGCCACACAGATACGCAGTATTTT. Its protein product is CASSYLRGSHTDTQYF.

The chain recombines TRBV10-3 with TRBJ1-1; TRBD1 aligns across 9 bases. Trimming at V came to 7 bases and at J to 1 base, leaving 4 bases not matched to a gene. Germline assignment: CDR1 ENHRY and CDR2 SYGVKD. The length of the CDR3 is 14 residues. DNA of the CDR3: TGTGCCATCAAACAGGGGGCGAAGAACACTGAAGCTTTCTTT. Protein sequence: CAIKQGAKNTEAFF.

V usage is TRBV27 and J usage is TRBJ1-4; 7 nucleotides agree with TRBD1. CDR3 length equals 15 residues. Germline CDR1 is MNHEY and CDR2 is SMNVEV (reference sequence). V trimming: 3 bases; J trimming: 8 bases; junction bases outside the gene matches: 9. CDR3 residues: CASSLGERGHEKLFF. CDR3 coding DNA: TGTGCCAGCAGTTTGGGTGAGAGGGGGCACGAAAAACTGTTTTTT.

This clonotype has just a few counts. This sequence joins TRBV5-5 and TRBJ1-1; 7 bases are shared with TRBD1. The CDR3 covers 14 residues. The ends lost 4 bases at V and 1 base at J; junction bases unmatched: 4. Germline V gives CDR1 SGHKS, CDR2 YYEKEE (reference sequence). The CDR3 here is CASSPRDRNTEAFF. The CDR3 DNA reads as TGTGCCAGCAGCCCCCGGGACAGGAACACTGAAGCTTTCTTT.

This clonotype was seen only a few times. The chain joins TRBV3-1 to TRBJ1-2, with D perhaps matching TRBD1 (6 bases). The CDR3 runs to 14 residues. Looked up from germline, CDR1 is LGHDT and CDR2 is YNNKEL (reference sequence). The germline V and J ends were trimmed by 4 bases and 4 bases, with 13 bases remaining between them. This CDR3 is CASSPPGGGYGYTF. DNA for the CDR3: TGTGCCAGCAGCCCGCCGGGGGGCGGCTATGGCTACACCTTC.

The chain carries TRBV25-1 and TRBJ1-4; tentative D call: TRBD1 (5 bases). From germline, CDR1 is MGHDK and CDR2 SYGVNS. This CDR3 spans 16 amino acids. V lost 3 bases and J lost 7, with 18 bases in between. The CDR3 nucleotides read TGTGCCAGCAGTGAGACATCAGGGCGTCGAGCTGAAAAACTGTTTTTT. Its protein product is CASSETSGRRAEKLFF.

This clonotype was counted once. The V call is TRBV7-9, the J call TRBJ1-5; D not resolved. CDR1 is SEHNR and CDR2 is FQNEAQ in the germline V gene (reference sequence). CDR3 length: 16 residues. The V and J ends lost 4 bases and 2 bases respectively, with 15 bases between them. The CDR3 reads CASSSPMERGNQPQHF. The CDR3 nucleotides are TGTGCCAGCAGCTCGCCGATGGAGAGGGGCAATCAGCCCCAGCATTTT.

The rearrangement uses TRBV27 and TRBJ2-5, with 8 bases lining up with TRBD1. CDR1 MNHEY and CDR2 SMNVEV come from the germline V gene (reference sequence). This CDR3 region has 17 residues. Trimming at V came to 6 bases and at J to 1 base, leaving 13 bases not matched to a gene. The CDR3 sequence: CASSLIPPGQVQETQYF. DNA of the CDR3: TGTGCCAGCAGCCTCATTCCTCCGGGACAGGTCCAAGAGACCCAGTACTTC.

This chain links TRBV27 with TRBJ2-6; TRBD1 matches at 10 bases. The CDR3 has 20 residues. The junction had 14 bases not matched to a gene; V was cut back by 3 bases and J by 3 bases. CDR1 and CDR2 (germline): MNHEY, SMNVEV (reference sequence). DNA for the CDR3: TGTGCCAGCAGTTTCCAGGTTTGGACAGGGGGAGGGGATGGGGCCAACGTCCTGACTTTC. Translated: CASSFQVWTGGGDGANVLTF. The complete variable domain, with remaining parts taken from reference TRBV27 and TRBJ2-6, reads EAQVTQNPRYLITVTGKKLTVTCSQNMNHEYMSWYRQDPGLGLRQIYYSMNVEVTDKGDVPEGYKVSRKEKRNFPLILESPSPNQTSLYFCASSFQVWTGGGDGANVLTFGAGSRLTVL.

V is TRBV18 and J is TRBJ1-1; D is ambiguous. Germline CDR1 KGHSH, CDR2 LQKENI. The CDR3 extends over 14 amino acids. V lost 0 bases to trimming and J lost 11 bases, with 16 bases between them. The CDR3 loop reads CASSPPYSAVVAFF. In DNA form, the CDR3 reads TGTGCCAGCTCACCACCGTACAGCGCTGTGGTGGCTTTCTTT.

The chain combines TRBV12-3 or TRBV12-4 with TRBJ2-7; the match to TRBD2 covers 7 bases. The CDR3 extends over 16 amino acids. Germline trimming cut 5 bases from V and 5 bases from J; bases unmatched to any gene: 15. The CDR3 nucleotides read TGTGCCAGCAGTCCAGCGGGACTGGTAGGTCCAAACGAGCAGTACTTC. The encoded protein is CASSPAGLVGPNEQYF.

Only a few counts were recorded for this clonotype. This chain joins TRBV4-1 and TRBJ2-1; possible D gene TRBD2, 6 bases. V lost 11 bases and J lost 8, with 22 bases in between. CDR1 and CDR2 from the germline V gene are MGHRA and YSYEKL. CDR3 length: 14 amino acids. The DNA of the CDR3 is TGCGCCGCTAGCGCGGGGATGCTAGCCGATGAGCAGTTCTTC. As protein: CAASAGMLADEQFF.

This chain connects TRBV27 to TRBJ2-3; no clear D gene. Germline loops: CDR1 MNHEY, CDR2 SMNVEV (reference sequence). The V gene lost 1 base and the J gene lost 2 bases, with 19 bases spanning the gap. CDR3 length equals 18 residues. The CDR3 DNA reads TGTGCCAGCAGTTTATTATCGGGTTTCCTCCAAACCACAGATACGCAGTATTTT. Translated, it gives CASSLLSGFLQTTDTQYF.

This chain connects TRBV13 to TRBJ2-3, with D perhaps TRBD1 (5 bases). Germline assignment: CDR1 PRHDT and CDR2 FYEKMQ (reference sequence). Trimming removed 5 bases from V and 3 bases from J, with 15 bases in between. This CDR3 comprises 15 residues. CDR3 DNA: TGTGCCAGCAGCCCGGACACCCGACCTACAGATACGCAGTATTTT. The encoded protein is CASSPDTRPTDTQYF.